Listed below are T cell receptor beta chains from one sample, sequenced in a study of blood T cells in healthy people across ages. Via MiXCR, TCRdb re-called the 5' RACE reads, giving one row per CDR3 protein. The data hold roughly 1.6 million distinct CDR3 sequences, with about 31% observed a single time. The specimen sequenced was blood. The receptors come from a woman in her 30s in good health. The CDR3 runs from the conserved cysteine through the conserved F or W. Fields, in order: J gene, D gene, V gene, clone size, CDR3 DNA, CDR3 protein. The D gene is left open where the match is weak. Not every row has a clone size; where given, it reads once, few, many or a size class.

>TRBJ2-5|-|TRBV24-1|few
TGTGCCACCAGTTTTGGGACCGATACGGGGGAGACCCAGTACTTC
CATSFGTDTGETQYF
>TRBJ2-5|TRBD2|TRBV27|-
TGTGCCAGCAGTGGGGTTAGCGGGAGGCACGAGACCCAGTACTTC
CASSGVSGRHETQYF
>TRBJ1-2|-|TRBV28|-
TGTGCCAGCAGTTTCCGAGGGCCGATCTATGGCTACACCTTC
CASSFRGPIYGYTF
>TRBJ2-3|TRBD1|TRBV2|-
TGTGCCAGCAGCACAGGGGGTAATACGCAGTATTTT
CASSTGGNTQYF
>TRBJ2-1|-|TRBV27|few
TGTGCCAGCAGTTTCCTTCTAGAGCCCTCCTACAATGAGCAGTTCTTC
CASSFLLEPSYNEQFF
>TRBJ2-1|TRBD2|TRBV11-3|-
TGTGCCAGCAGCTCCGGGACTAGCGGGGGGGCCTTGAATGAGCAGTTCTTC
CASSSGTSGGALNEQFF
>TRBJ2-1|TRBD1|TRBV2|few
TGTGCCAGCAGTTGGACAGGGATCGGTGGGGAGCAGTTCTTC
CASSWTGIGGEQFF
>TRBJ2-1|TRBD2|TRBV20-1|few
TGCAGTGCAACCGCCGTGGCAGCGGGGGATGAGCAGTTCTTC
CSATAVAAGDEQFF
>TRBJ2-5|TRBD2|TRBV28|few
TGTGCCAGCAGTGGCTACACAGCGGGGGAGACCCAGTACTTC
CASSGYTAGETQYF
>TRBJ2-7|TRBD1|TRBV10-3|few
TGTGCCATCAGTGAGCCGATATCAATAGGGACAGGAGATACCTACGAGCAGTACTTC
CAISEPISIGTGDTYEQYF
>TRBJ2-3|TRBD2|TRBV7-8|-
TGTGCCAGCAGCTTAGAGGCTAGCGGGAGGGGTTGGTACGCAGATACGCAGTATTTT
CASSLEASGRGWYADTQYF
>TRBJ1-1|TRBD1|TRBV20-1|-
TGCAGTGCTACCCCCGACAGGGTGTGGGTGAACACTGAAGCTTTCTTT
CSATPDRVWVNTEAFF
>TRBJ2-7|-|TRBV29-1|-
TGCAGCGGCTGGGACCGCTACAATGAGCAGTACTTC
CSGWDRYNEQYF
>TRBJ1-1|TRBD1|TRBV7-3|few
TGTGCCAGCAGCTTAGGGACAGGGGGATACACTGAAGCTTTCTTT
CASSLGTGGYTEAFF
>TRBJ1-1|-|TRBV5-6|-
TGTGTCAGCAGCTCCGGGGCCGACACTGAAGCTTTCTTT
CVSSSGADTEAFF
>TRBJ2-7|-|TRBV7-9|few
TGTGCCAGCAGCTTATCCCCGGGTAGAGCCTACGAGCAGTACTTC
CASSLSPGRAYEQYF
>TRBJ2-7|-|TRBV7-2|-
TGTGCCAGCAGCTTTTCGGGTGAGGGGGGCTACGAGCAGTACTTC
CASSFSGEGGYEQYF
>TRBJ1-1|-|TRBV18|-
TGTGCCAGCTCACCGGACTTCTTAGGGAACACTGAAGCTTTCTTT
CASSPDFLGNTEAFF
>TRBJ2-4|-|TRBV5-1|few
TGCGCCAGCAGCGCCGCGCCTAGACAAATGGCCAAAAACATTCAGTACTTC
CASSAAPRQMAKNIQYF
>TRBJ1-4|-|TRBV21-1|-
TGTGCCAGCAGCAATGGGACAGCAAGAATGAGAAAACTGTTTTTT
CASSNGTARMRKLFF
>TRBJ2-1|-|TRBV3-1|few
TGTGCCAGCAGCCAGGGTCCTCATGCGAATGAGCAGTTCTTC
CASSQGPHANEQFF
>TRBJ1-6|-|TRBV20-1|-
TGCAGTGCTAGAGAGGGGATGTCACCCCTCCACTTT
CSAREGMSPLHF
>TRBJ2-7|TRBD2|TRBV4-1|few
TGCGCCAGCAGCCAAGATGGGGGGGGCGGGAGGTTTGCCTACGAGCAGTACTTC
CASSQDGGGGRFAYEQYF
>TRBJ2-5|TRBD2|TRBV12-3/TRBV12-4|-
TGTGCCAGCAGTTTAGGTAGCGGGGGTAACCAAGAGACCCAGTACTTC
CASSLGSGGNQETQYF
>TRBJ2-2|TRBD1|TRBV12-3/TRBV12-4|few
TGTGCCAGCAGTAAGAATGACAGGGGCGGGGACACCGGGGAGCTGTTTTTT
CASSKNDRGGDTGELFF
>TRBJ2-6|-|TRBV5-1|many
TGCGCCAGCAGCTTTGACCCGTCTGGGGCCAACGTCCTGACTTTC
CASSFDPSGANVLTF
>TRBJ1-1|TRBD1|TRBV5-1|once
TGCGCCAGCAGCTTTACTTACAGGGGGCGAACCACTGAAGCTTTCTTT
CASSFTYRGRTTEAFF
>TRBJ1-2|-|TRBV7-2|-
TGTGCCAGCAGCTTAGCGCGGGAGCACTATGGCTACACCTTC
CASSLAREHYGYTF
>TRBJ2-3|-|TRBV9|few
TGTGCCAGCAGCGTAGGGGAGCGGTGGAGCACAGATACGCAGTATTTT
CASSVGERWSTDTQYF
>TRBJ2-2|-|TRBV7-9|-
TGTGCCAGCTTGGGCGGACTGAACACCGGGGAGCTGTTTTTT
CASLGGLNTGELFF
>TRBJ2-7|TRBD2|TRBV6-5|-
TGTGCCAGCAGTCGCTCGCTAGCGGGAGTAGCGGACGAGCAGTACTTC
CASSRSLAGVADEQYF
>TRBJ1-1|TRBD1|TRBV29-1|few
TGCAGCGCCGCGACAGGGGGGAACACTGAAGCTTTCTTT
CSAATGGNTEAFF
>TRBJ2-2|-|TRBV9|-
TGTGCCAGCAGCGTAGTCCCAGCCGGGGAGCTGTTTTTT
CASSVVPAGELFF
>TRBJ2-7|TRBD1|TRBV4-2|-
TGTGCCAGCAGCCCTCGCGCAGGGGGCCACGAGCAGTACTTC
CASSPRAGGHEQYF
>TRBJ2-2|-|TRBV7-2|-
TGTGCCAGCAGCCGTCGAACGGGTACCAACACCGGGGAGCTGTTTTTT
CASSRRTGTNTGELFF